Following are 25 T cell receptor beta chains from one sample sequenced in a study of T cell clonotyping in hematopoietic cell transplantation. This table comes from immunoSEQ multiplex PCR, and its TCRdb copy is limited to in-frame clones, with some not included. The repertoire includes 69,000 or so clones, just under 95% of them detected once, and about 1.5% sits in the top ten. The specimen sequenced was peripheral blood mononuclear cells. All receptors derive from a man aged 50 or older in good health. Some clones in this sample may be carry-over from other donors' samples.

The chain recombines TRBV27 with TRBJ2-7; D gene uncertain. Germline V gene data show CDR1 as MNHEY and CDR2 as SMNVEV (reference sequence). V was clipped by 5 bases and J by 2 bases, with 13 bases between them. The CDR3 has 14 amino acids. The CDR3, as DNA: TGTGCCAGCAGTCTAGGACGACCCCCCTACGAGCAGTACTTC. The encoded protein is CASSLGRPPYEQYF.

This chain connects TRBV10-3 to TRBJ1-5, with no clear D. Germline loops: CDR1 ENHRY, CDR2 SYGVKD. The ends were cut back, 3 bases at V and 5 bases at J, with 8 bases in the middle. The CDR3 consists of 13 residues. The CDR3 reads CAISEGRDQPQHF. Written as DNA, the CDR3 is TGTGCCATCAGTGAAGGGCGGGATCAGCCCCAGCATTTT.

The chain uses TRBV6-6 and TRBJ2-2, with 11 bases aligning to TRBD1. CDR1 is MNHNY and CDR2 is SVGAGI in the germline V gene (reference sequence). The CDR3 totals 15 residues. J gave up 6 bases and V 6 bases, and 6 bases lay outside the gene matches. The CDR3 region is CASSPGQGAAGELFF. CDR3 DNA: TGTGCCAGCAGCCCCGGACAGGGGGCCGCCGGGGAGCTGTTTTTT.

The sample holds one count of this clone. This sequence joins TRBV11-2 and TRBJ1-5, with unresolved D. CDR3 length equals 14 residues. The V gene lost 0 bases and the J gene lost 3 bases, with 6 bases spanning the gap. Germline lookup yields CDR1 SGHAT and CDR2 FQNNGV. CDR3 sequence: CASSLEGSNQPQHF. The CDR3 DNA reads as TGTGCCAGCAGCTTAGAGGGATCCAATCAGCCCCAGCATTTT.

This clone showed up just once. The rearrangement joins TRBV2 to TRBJ2-3; TRBD2 aligns across 9 bases. CDR1 is SNHLY and CDR2 is FYNNEI in the germline V gene. The CDR3 has 18 amino acids. Losses at the gene ends were 5 bases for V and 0 bases for J; bases not matched to a gene: 12. The CDR3 region has the DNA TGTGCCAGCAGTCCCGATCTAAGCGGGGGGCTAAGCACAGATACGCAGTATTTT. This gives the protein CASSPDLSGGLSTDTQYF.

The genes are TRBV19 and TRBJ2-7, with TRBD1 matching 8 bases. Unmatched junction bases numbered 7, after V lost 6 bases and J lost 3 bases. Per germline, CDR1 LNHDA and CDR2 SQIVND (reference sequence). This CDR3 region has 14 residues. CDR3: CASSTGGILYEQYF. For the CDR3, the DNA is TGTGCCAGTAGCACAGGGGGAATACTCTACGAGCAGTACTTC.

This chain joins TRBV30 and TRBJ2-7; D gene uncertain. The CDR3 runs 13 residues. CDR1 and CDR2 (germline): GTSNPN, SVGIG (reference sequence). The V gene lost 0 bases and the J gene lost 3 bases, with 9 bases spanning the gap. The CDR3 region has the DNA TGTGCCTGGAGTGTACCGCCAGTCTACGAGCAGTACTTC. This translates into CAWSVPPVYEQYF.

This chain links TRBV28 with TRBJ1-1, with D possibly matching TRBD1 (5 bases). CDR3 length: 15 amino acids. With 10 bases removed from V and 1 base from J, the gap between germline ends came to 19 bases. CDR1 is MDHEN, CDR2 SYDVKM, per germline. CDR3 amino acids: CAIQLGGIENTEAFF. In nucleotides, the CDR3 is TGTGCCATCCAACTGGGGGGGATTGAGAACACTGAAGCTTTCTTT.

This clone has more than one count but fewer than ten. The rearrangement uses TRBV9 and TRBJ1-5; D not certain. This CDR3 is 15 amino acids long. Germline assignment: CDR1 SGDLS and CDR2 YYNGEE. The ends were cut back, 0 bases at V and 3 bases at J, with 10 bases in the middle. The DNA of the CDR3 is TGTGCCAGCAGCGTAGGAGAGGGCCACAATCAGCCCCAGCATTTT. Translated, it gives CASSVGEGHNQPQHF. Full variable domain (rest looked up from reference TRBV9 and TRBJ1-5): DSGVTQTPKHLITATGQRVTLRCSPRSGDLSVYWYQQSLDQGLQFLIQYYNGEERAKGNILERFSAQQFPDLHSELNLSSLELGDSALYFCASSVGEGHNQPQHFGDGTRLSIL.

The chain is built from TRBV28 and TRBJ1-1; D is ambiguous. CDR3 length equals 12 residues. Germline CDR1 and CDR2: MDHEN and SYDVKM. The germline V and J ends were trimmed by 5 bases and 4 bases, with 8 bases remaining between them. This CDR3 is CASSGVGTEAFF. Written as DNA, the CDR3 is TGTGCCAGCAGTGGAGTTGGCACTGAAGCTTTCTTT.

This clone has a single count. The CDR3 DNA reads as TGTGCCAGCAGCTTTGAGTTAGGAGTTCATAATGAGCAGTTCTTC. Its translation: CASSFELGVHNEQFF. The gene calls are TRBV7-2 and TRBJ2-1; D remains unclear. Per the germline V gene, CDR1 is SGHTA and CDR2 is FQGNSA. The CDR3 is 15 amino acids. V lost 3 bases to trimming and J lost 7 bases, with 16 bases between them.

J is TRBJ2-7 and V is TRBV2; 7 nucleotides align to TRBD1. J was trimmed by 1 base and V by 6 bases; bases with no gene match: 9. This CDR3 region has 15 residues. The germline V gene encodes CDR1 SNHLY and CDR2 FYNNEI. The CDR3 nucleotides are TGTGCCAGCAGCCTCCAGGGGGTTTCATCCTACGAGCAGTACTTC. It is translated as CASSLQGVSSYEQYF.

The rearrangement joins TRBV27 to TRBJ1-2; D is unresolved. Germline V gene lookup returns CDR1 MNHEY and CDR2 SMNVEV (reference sequence). V lost 0 bases and J 5 bases, leaving 13 bases between the germline ends. The CDR3 length is 15 residues. CDR3 region: CASSLSLVGGYGYTF. CDR3 DNA sequence: TGTGCCAGCAGTTTATCACTGGTTGGCGGATATGGCTACACCTTC.

The chain carries TRBV5-6 and TRBJ2-7, with D possibly being TRBD2 (6 bases). Germline CDR1 and CDR2: SGHDT and YYEEEE. V lost 2 bases, J lost 0 bases, and 21 bases lay in between. This CDR3 is 18 amino acids long. Here the CDR3 reads CASSFYEQRAKTSYEQYF. The CDR3 DNA sequence: TGTGCCAGCAGCTTTTACGAGCAGCGGGCCAAAACCTCCTACGAGCAGTACTTC.

The chain combines TRBV19 with TRBJ2-2, with TRBD2 identical over 12 bases. There are 17 residues in the CDR3. From germline, CDR1 is LNHDA and CDR2 SQIVND (reference sequence). Trimming removed 1 base from V and 3 bases from J; junction bases left unmatched: 3. In nucleotides, the CDR3 is TGTGCCAGTAGTATAGCTAGCGGGGGGGCTGACACCGGGGAGCTGTTTTTT. The encoded protein is CASSIASGGADTGELFF.

This chain links TRBV10-1 with TRBJ1-5; D is uncertain. V was shortened by 6 bases and J by 0 bases, with 15 bases between the two germline ends. The CDR3 length is 16 residues. Per the germline V gene, CDR1 is WNHNN and CDR2 is SYGVQD (reference sequence). DNA of the CDR3: TGCGCCAGCAGGGGGTTGGACCATTATAGCAATCAGCCCCAGCATTTT. It specifies CASRGLDHYSNQPQHF.

The chain combines TRBV5-4 with TRBJ2-7; tentatively, D is TRBD2 (6 bases). CDR1 and CDR2 from the germline V gene are SGHNT and YYREEE (reference sequence). The CDR3 extends over 12 amino acids. Trimming removed 4 bases at V and 6 bases at J, with 11 bases between. The CDR3 reads CASSRGMAEQYF. CDR3 nucleotides: TGTGCCAGCAGCCGGGGGATGGCCGAGCAGTACTTC.

V gene TRBV27 combines with J gene TRBJ1-5; D is unresolved. Germline V gives CDR1 MNHEY, CDR2 SMNVEV (reference sequence). V gave up 8 bases and J gave up 3 bases, with 11 bases separating them. The CDR3 is 13 amino acids. CDR3 protein: CASSSRFNQPQHF. Written as DNA, the CDR3 is TGTGCCAGCTCAAGCAGGTTCAATCAGCCCCAGCATTTT.

The V and J genes are TRBV7-3 and TRBJ1-2; D possibly corresponds to TRBD1 (5 bases). From germline, CDR1 is SGHTA and CDR2 FQGTGA. CDR3 length equals 16 residues. With 6 bases removed from V and 4 bases from J, the gap between germline ends came to 21 bases. This CDR3 is CASSPTSGTSLYGYTF. The CDR3 DNA is TGTGCCAGCAGTCCGACCTCCGGGACGTCCCTCTATGGCTACACCTTC.

This chain connects TRBV7-9 to TRBJ2-7; the D is unclear. The CDR3 spans 15 residues. Germline CDR1 reads SEHNR; CDR2 reads FQNEAQ (reference sequence). Trimming cost V 5 bases and J 4 bases, with 18 bases left between them. The CDR3 region is CASSPAQYEKYEQYF. CDR3 DNA sequence: TGTGCCAGCAGCCCCGCACAGTACGAAAAATACGAGCAGTACTTC.

The CDR3 reads CASTPGQGAIHGYTF. The CDR3 DNA is TGTGCCAGCACTCCTGGACAGGGGGCGATTCATGGCTACACCTTC. The V and J genes are TRBV2 and TRBJ1-2; 11 positions agree with TRBD1. CDR1 is SNHLY and CDR2 is FYNNEI in the germline V gene. The CDR3 loop spans 15 amino acids. Losses at the gene ends were 7 bases for V and 6 bases for J; bases not matched to a gene: 10.

This rearrangement joins TRBV27 to TRBJ1-5; D gene unclear. The germline V gene encodes CDR1 MNHEY and CDR2 SMNVEV (reference sequence). CDR3 length: 15 residues. The V end lost 6 bases, the J end lost 1 base, and 13 bases lay between the germline ends. CDR3 sequence: CASRKNSPSNQPQHF. The CDR3 bases are TGTGCCAGCAGGAAGAACAGTCCGAGCAATCAGCCCCAGCATTTT.

V is TRBV5-4 and J is TRBJ1-5; D remains unclear. V was clipped by 2 bases and J by 1 base, with 7 bases between them. Germline CDR1 reads SGHNT; CDR2 reads YYREEE (reference sequence). The CDR3 spans 14 residues. In nucleotides, the CDR3 is TGTGCCAGCAGCTTATGGGAGAGCAATCAGCCCCAGCATTTT. Protein product: CASSLWESNQPQHF.

For the CDR3, the DNA is TGTGCCAGCAGTGTAACAGGGGAGAACACTGAAGCTTTCTTT. This codes for CASSVTGENTEAFF. The rearrangement joins TRBV6-1 to TRBJ1-1; 7 bases map to TRBD1. Germline loops: CDR1 MNHNS, CDR2 SASEGT. The CDR3 is 14 residues long. The V and J ends lost 4 bases and 1 base, in that order; junction bases with no gene match: 3.

This chain uses TRBV7-9 with TRBJ2-3, with D possibly matching TRBD2 (5 bases). The CDR3 runs 13 residues. V lost 4 bases to trimming and J lost 2 bases, with 7 bases between them. Germline lookup yields CDR1 SEHNR and CDR2 FQNEAQ (reference sequence). The CDR3 coding sequence is TGTGCCAGCAGCTCACGGGACACAGATACGCAGTATTTT. The encoded protein is CASSSRDTDTQYF.